These T cell receptor beta chains were read from a single sample in a study of response to subunit inactivated influenza vaccine. Using its own MiXCR run on the RT-PCR reads, TCRdb lists one record per CDR3 protein. Of under 950,000 distinct CDR3 sequences in the sample, 21% are singletons; the top ten hold about a tenth. The starting material was PBMCs from blood, obtained 5 days after vaccination. These receptors were taken from a man in his fifties or sixties who received an inactivated influenza vaccine. CDR3s include the opening cysteine and the closing phenylalanine or tryptophan. The size field is filled for only some rows; it gives once, few, many or a size class.

.	TRBV11-2	CASSLVLGGYTDTQYF
.	TRBV7-9	CASSLRSGSTDTQYF
.	TRBV7-8	CASSLTRASYNEQFF
many	TRBV7-9	CASSRTSGGALADTQYF
few	TRBV28	CASIRDYFTGELFF
.	TRBV12-3/TRBV12-4	CASRGITEAFF
.	TRBV3-1	CASSPRDREAPLHF
.	TRBV18	CASSPEGEGIRQETQYF
few	TRBV9	CASSISGSGDEQYF
.	TRBV20-1	CSARGQGEIYGYTF
few	TRBV7-3	CASSLPSSVGGELFF
few	TRBV27	CASSTGQGRNQPQHF
few	TRBV12-3/TRBV12-4	CASSLTANNQPQHF
.	TRBV24-1	CAASTRNTDTQYF